The sequence of this T cell receptor beta chain was determined in a study of T cells in Graves' hyperthyroidism and ophthalmopathy. About the study: Sampling of peripheral blood happened at initial diagnosis, prior to any treatment.

This clonotype was seen repeatedly, ten times or more. Researchers took RNA transcripts and amplified the TCR beta CDR3 regions from them. First-round RT-PCR with HTBI primers amplified the TCR CDR3 region. TCRdb independently ran MiXCR on the multiplex PCR reads; one entry per CDR3 protein. Among under 600,000 distinct CDR3 sequences listed, about a sixth were seen once. Lactation, pregnancy, other autoimmune disease or uncontrolled infection led to exclusion of patients. In making diagnoses, clinical symptoms, serum thyroxine and TRAb, thyroid ultrasound and orbital computed tomography were all used. The CDR3 covers 12 residues. Germline V gives CDR1 SGHRS, CDR2 YFSETQ. V was shortened by 2 bases and J by 2 bases, with 5 bases between the two germline ends.

The rearrangement uses TRBV5-1 and TRBJ2-7, with no clear D. The sample was blood. This sequence originates from a woman between 35 and 50 years old with Graves' ophthalmopathy. The CDR3 DNA reads as TGCGCCAGCAGCTTAAACCCCTACGAGCAGTACTTC. This sequence encodes CASSLNPYEQYF.